The entry below describes one T cell receptor beta chain. Its antigen is unknown. The record originates from a study of T cell responses to AZD1222 COVID-19 vaccine. Study summary: Both about-4-week and about-12-week second-dose recipients were combined. General observations from the study: Compared with day 0, the breadth and depth of the Spike-specific TCR repertoire rose significantly after two doses of AZD1222. Donors in the cohort were predominantly white British and more often female, and clonal diversity was possibly underestimated.

CDR3 size: 14 residues. Looked up from germline, CDR1 is SNHLY and CDR2 is FYNNEI. V lost 4 bases and J lost 3, with 12 bases in between. The data were produced by immunoSEQ multiplex PCR, yet TCRdb's version contains in-frame clones alone and is incomplete. Of around 76,000 clones listed, approximately 85% are singletons. The source is an adult in good health. Here the sequenced sample was peripheral blood, taken on day 0 of AZD1222 vaccination. This rearrangement joins TRBV2 to TRBJ1-1, with D tentatively TRBD1 (6 bases). The CDR3 loop is CASSVYQGYTEAFF. The CDR3 DNA sequence: TGTGCCAGCAGTGTTTATCAGGGGTACACTGAAGCTTTCTTT.